This entry lists 20 T cell receptor beta chains sequenced from one sample in a study of T cells in tuberculosis. Profiled with immunoSEQ multiplex PCR; TCRdb holds only in-frame clones, not every one. The table lists over 25,000 clones, around 89% of them singletons, with roughly 6.1% in the top ten. Source material: PBMCs. All receptors come from a donor aged 10-30 years with latent tuberculosis or without tuberculosis infection.

The chain combines TRBV11-3 with TRBJ2-7; D is possibly TRBD1 (5 bases). The V gene's germline CDR1 is SGHNT and CDR2 YENEEA. The CDR3 spans 14 residues. Trimming shortened V by 2 bases and J by 6 bases, and 14 bases separated the two germline ends. The CDR3 DNA reads TGTGCCAGCAGCTTACCAGGGATGGGTGGCGAGCAGTACTTC. Amino acid sequence: CASSLPGMGGEQYF.

This sequence joins TRBV6-1 and TRBJ2-7; 9 bases match TRBD2. Trimming took 6 bases from V and 5 from J; bases not matched to a gene: 11. Germline-derived CDR1 and CDR2 are MNHNS and SASEGT. The CDR3 runs 15 residues. The CDR3 DNA follows: TGTGCCAGCAGGGAAAGCGGGGGGCAACTCCACGAGCAGTACTTC. It translates to CASRESGGQLHEQYF.

The chain joins TRBV6-1 to TRBJ1-1; a weak D match, TRBD1 (6 bases). Germline V CDR1 and CDR2: MNHNS, SASEGT. Trimming shortened V by 8 bases and J by 4 bases, and 17 bases separated the two germline ends. This CDR3 has 14 residues. The CDR3, as DNA: TGTGCCAGCGGGAAATTGGGGGGGCCCACTGAAGCTTTCTTT. Translated: CASGKLGGPTEAFF.

This chain connects TRBV18 to TRBJ2-1; TRBD1 agrees at 7 bases. This CDR3 is built from 18 residues. V lost 1 base, J lost 9 bases, and 18 bases stayed unmatched. Looked up from germline, CDR1 is KGHSH and CDR2 is LQKENI. CDR3 sequence reads: CASSPRGPATGVGGEQFF. DNA for the CDR3: TGTGCCAGCTCACCACGGGGACCGGCAACAGGGGTTGGGGGTGAGCAGTTCTTC.

The chain recombines TRBV12-5 with TRBJ2-2, with TRBD1 identical over 7 bases. Trimming removed 4 bases from V and 5 bases from J; junction bases left unmatched: 7. Germline CDR1 is LGHNT and CDR2 is FRNRAP. CDR3 length: 15 residues. CDR3 in amino acids: CASGSVQGRTGELFF. CDR3 DNA: TGTGCTAGTGGTTCGGTACAGGGGCGAACCGGGGAGCTGTTTTTT.

This sequence joins TRBV6-6 and TRBJ1-4; 7 nucleotides line up with TRBD1. Germline V gene lookup returns CDR1 MNHNY and CDR2 SVGAGI (reference sequence). The CDR3 is made up of 14 amino acids. J lost 7 bases, V lost 4 bases, and 6 bases had no gene match. CDR3 sequence reads: CASSSQGGLEKLFF. The CDR3 nucleotides read TGTGCCAGCAGTTCTCAGGGGGGTCTTGAAAAACTGTTTTTT.

The rearrangement links TRBV10-3 to TRBJ2-7; a possible D gene is TRBD1 (6 bases). CDR1 is ENHRY and CDR2 is SYGVKD in the germline V gene. CDR3 length equals 15 residues. Trimming took off 3 bases at V and 2 bases at J, with 14 bases between the two ends. The CDR3 region has the DNA TGTGCCATCAGTGAAATCGGGACAAATCCCTACGAGCAGTACTTC. It yields the protein CAISEIGTNPYEQYF.

The CDR3 bases are TGTGCCAGCACCTTGACCGGGACAGTTTCTGGAAACACCATATATTTT. The encoded protein is CASTLTGTVSGNTIYF. V usage is TRBV7-2 and J usage is TRBJ1-3; 7 bases are a match to TRBD1. The CDR3 loop spans 16 amino acids. CDR1 and CDR2 from the germline V gene are SGHTA and FQGNSA. The V and J ends lost 7 bases and 1 base, in that order; junction bases with no gene match: 10.

The V gene is TRBV14, the J gene TRBJ1-2; D is unresolved. V lost 1 base and J 3 bases, leaving 12 bases between the germline ends. Per germline, CDR1 SGHDN and CDR2 FVKESK. The CDR3 loop spans 15 amino acids. CDR3 nucleotide sequence: TGTGCCAGCAGCCAAGGCGCAGGCAGCTACTATGGCTACACCTTC. It codes for CASSQGAGSYYGYTF.

The CDR3 region has the DNA TGCGCCAGCAGCCAAGGAACTCTCCAGGCAGGGGTTTTCATTGGGCAGTTCTTC. This sequence encodes CASSQGTLQAGVFIGQFF. The chain uses TRBV4-3 and TRBJ2-1, with D tentatively TRBD1 (6 bases). Germline CDR1 reads LGHNA; CDR2 reads YSLEER. The V end was cut by 1 base, the J end by 12 bases, with 28 bases between. The CDR3 length is 18 residues.

The genes are TRBV2 and TRBJ1-2; 8 bases are a match to TRBD1. V trimming: 7 bases; J trimming: 3 bases; junction bases outside the gene matches: 13. From germline, CDR1 is SNHLY and CDR2 FYNNEI. This CDR3 region has 16 residues. The DNA of the CDR3 is TGTGCCAGCAAACCCCTCCAGGGGGCACTGCACTATGGCTACACCTTC. Protein product: CASKPLQGALHYGYTF.

The V gene is TRBV19, the J gene TRBJ1-1, with D maybe TRBD1 (6 bases). Germline assignment: CDR1 LNHDA and CDR2 SQIVND (reference sequence). Trimming took off 10 bases at V and 7 bases at J, with 16 bases between the two ends. The CDR3 spans 12 residues. CDR3 residues: CATDLWGREAFF. The CDR3 DNA follows: TGTGCCACCGACCTGTGGGGGCGTGAAGCTTTCTTT.

The genes are TRBV5-6 and TRBJ1-2, with 11 bases lining up with TRBD1. The CDR3 runs to 19 residues. The germline gives CDR1 SGHDT, CDR2 YYEEEE. J was trimmed by 7 bases and V by 4 bases; bases with no gene match: 21. The CDR3 bases are TGTGCCAGCAGCCCGAGCCGGGACAGGGGGGTCGGATGGTTGGGTGGCTACACCTTC. Protein: CASSPSRDRGVGWLGGYTF. Combining the CDR3 with reference TRBV5-6 and TRBJ1-2 gives the whole variable domain DAGVTQSPTHLIKTRGQQVTLRCSPKSGHDTVSWYQQALGQGPQFIFQYYEEEERQRGNFPDRFSGHQFPNYSSELNVNALLLGDSALYLCASSPSRDRGVGWLGGYTFGSGTRLTVV.

The J gene is TRBJ1-6, the V gene TRBV6-1, with D maybe TRBD1 (5 bases). Germline V gives CDR1 MNHNS, CDR2 SASEGT. This CDR3 is built from 13 residues. The V gene lost 10 bases and the J gene lost 6 bases, with 13 bases spanning the gap. The CDR3 bases are TGTGCCACCCTGGTGGGGGGTAATTCACCCCTCCACTTT. Its protein product is CATLVGGNSPLHF.

This sequence joins TRBV19 and TRBJ2-3, with D possibly TRBD2 on 5 matching bases. Trimming removed 6 bases at V and 8 bases at J, with 15 bases between. This CDR3 has 13 amino acids. CDR1 and CDR2 from the germline V gene are LNHDA and SQIVND (reference sequence). For the CDR3, the DNA is TGTGCCAGTAGCCCGACCCAACGGGGTACGCAGTATTTT. Its translation: CASSPTQRGTQYF.

The V and J genes are TRBV7-6 and TRBJ2-1; no clear D. Trimming took 4 bases from V and 9 from J, leaving 22 bases between them. CDR1 SGHVS and CDR2 FNYEAQ come from the germline V gene. There are 16 residues in the CDR3. The CDR3 spells CASSSNAKEPFSEQFF. The CDR3 DNA reads TGTGCCAGCAGCTCGAATGCTAAGGAGCCCTTCAGTGAGCAGTTCTTC.

The chain employs TRBV28 and TRBJ1-4, with a tentative D call TRBD1 (5 bases). The ends were cut back, 6 bases at V and 3 bases at J, with 11 bases in the middle. Germline CDR1 reads MDHEN; CDR2 reads SYDVKM. The CDR3 covers 14 residues. The CDR3, as DNA: TGTGCCAGCAGGCGGGGGGGTCCTAATGAAAAACTGTTTTTT. It yields the protein CASRRGGPNEKLFF.

The J gene is TRBJ1-6, the V gene TRBV25-1; 9 bases map to TRBD1. V lost 5 bases and J lost 11; bases outside the gene matches: 10. The CDR3 is 15 residues long. Germline V gives CDR1 MGHDK, CDR2 SYGVNS. CDR3 loop: CASSHTGTGRPPLHF. DNA for the CDR3: TGTGCCAGCAGTCACACCGGGACAGGGCGACCACCCCTCCACTTT.

The chain carries TRBV5-1 and TRBJ1-2; no reliable D call. V lost 4 bases, J lost 4 bases, and 11 bases lay in between. The germline V gene has CDR1 SGHRS and CDR2 YFSETQ. The CDR3 totals 13 residues. CDR3 protein: CASSSSGSYGYTF. Written as DNA, the CDR3 is TGCGCCAGCAGCAGCTCCGGGTCCTATGGCTACACCTTC.

The chain joins TRBV15 to TRBJ2-2; D possibly corresponds to TRBD1 (5 bases). V dropped 0 bases and J dropped 1 base, with 12 bases sitting between them. The CDR3 runs to 17 residues. Germline V lookup: CDR1 LNHNV, CDR2 YYDKDF (reference sequence). This chain's CDR3 is CATSRDRGGVNTGELFF. CDR3 DNA sequence: TGTGCCACCAGCAGAGATAGGGGCGGCGTGAACACCGGGGAGCTGTTTTTT.